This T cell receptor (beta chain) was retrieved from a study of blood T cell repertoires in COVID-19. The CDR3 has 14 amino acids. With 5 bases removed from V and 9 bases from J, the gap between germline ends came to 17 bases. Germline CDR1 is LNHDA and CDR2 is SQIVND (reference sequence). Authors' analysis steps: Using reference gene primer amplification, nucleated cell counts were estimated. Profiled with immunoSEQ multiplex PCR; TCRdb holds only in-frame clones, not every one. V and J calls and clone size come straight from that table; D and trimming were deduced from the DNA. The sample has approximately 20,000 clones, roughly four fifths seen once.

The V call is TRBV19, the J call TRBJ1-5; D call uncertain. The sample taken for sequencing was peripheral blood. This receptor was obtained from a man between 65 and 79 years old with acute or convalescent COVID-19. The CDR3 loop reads CASSVATGLRPQHF. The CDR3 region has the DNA TGTGCCAGTAGTGTTGCCACGGGTCTCCGGCCCCAGCATTTT.